These 11 T cell receptor beta chains were all obtained from the same sample, sequenced in a study of blood T cell repertoires in COVID-19. Libraries were prepared by immunoSEQ multiplex PCR; TCRdb keeps only in-frame clonotypes and omits some of them. The table records 65,000 to 80,000 clones, around 90% of them present only once. Sequencing was performed on peripheral blood. The receptors here all came from a middle-aged man with active COVID-19.

The chain couples TRBV28 to TRBJ1-2; 7 positions agree with TRBD1. This CDR3 spans 12 amino acids. V lost 5 bases, J lost 3 bases, and 0 bases stayed unmatched. Germline loops: CDR1 MDHEN, CDR2 SYDVKM. DNA for the CDR3: TGTGCCAGCAGTACAGGGGACTATGGCTACACCTTC. It specifies CASSTGDYGYTF.

V usage is TRBV5-1 and J usage is TRBJ2-7; a weak D match, TRBD1 (5 bases). Germline assignment: CDR1 SGHRS and CDR2 YFSETQ. The CDR3 has 13 residues. V lost 7 bases, J lost 3 bases, and 14 bases lay in between. CDR3 nucleotide sequence: TGCGCCAGCGGAGTAACTACAGGCTACGAGCAGTACTTC. It is translated as CASGVTTGYEQYF. The variable domain in full, completed from reference TRBV5-1 and TRBJ2-7, reads KAGVTQTPRYLIKTRGQQVTLSCSPISGHRSVSWYQQTPGQGLQFLFEYFSETQRNKGNFPGRFSGRQFSNSRSEMNVSTLELGDSALYLCASGVTTGYEQYFGPGTRLTVT.

The chain employs TRBV9 and TRBJ2-5; D is ambiguous. V gave up 0 bases and J gave up 5 bases, with 8 bases separating them. This CDR3 comprises 13 residues. Germline CDR1 reads SGDLS; CDR2 reads YYNGEE. Written as DNA, the CDR3 is TGTGCCAGCAGCGTAGTCCCCCAGGAGACCCAGTACTTC. Its protein product is CASSVVPQETQYF.

V gene TRBV3-1 (or the pseudogene TRBV3-2) combines with J gene TRBJ2-2, with D perhaps TRBD2 (6 bases). Germline V gives CDR1 LGHDT, CDR2 YNNKEL (reference sequence). The CDR3 sequence is 16 residues long. The V and J ends lost 3 bases and 2 bases respectively, with 13 bases between them. CDR3 protein: CASSQNLAYNTGELFF. For the CDR3, the DNA is TGTGCCAGCAGCCAGAACCTAGCGTACAACACCGGGGAGCTGTTTTTT.

The chain uses TRBV9 and TRBJ1-2, with 10 bases identical to TRBD1. The CDR3 is 14 amino acids. Germline lookup yields CDR1 SGDLS and CDR2 YYNGEE. V lost 3 bases to trimming and J lost 14 bases; unmatched junction nucleotides: 13. As DNA, the CDR3 is TGTGCCAGCAGCGCGGGGGACAGGGGCTCGGCTAGAACCTTC. Translated, it gives CASSAGDRGSARTF. The full variable domain, rest sourced from reference TRBV9 and TRBJ1-2, is DSGVTQTPKHLITATGQRVTLRCSPRSGDLSVYWYQQSLDQGLQFLIQYYNGEERAKGNILERFSAQQFPDLHSELNLSSLELGDSALYFCASSAGDRGSARTFGSGTRLTVV.

The chain links TRBV12-5 to TRBJ2-7, with 11 bases lining up with TRBD1. This CDR3 has 16 amino acids. The germline V gene encodes CDR1 LGHNT and CDR2 FRNRAP. The V gene end was trimmed by 6 bases and the J gene end by 6 bases; junction bases not matched to a gene: 13. CDR3 loop: CASGLLPGTGGLEQYF. CDR3 sequence (DNA): TGTGCTAGTGGACTCCTCCCCGGGACAGGGGGGCTCGAGCAGTACTTC.

This chain links TRBV29-1 with TRBJ1-2, with 11 bases aligning to TRBD1. The CDR3 length is 15 residues. V shed 5 bases, J shed 7 bases, and the junction held 12 bases outside the gene matches. Per the germline V gene, CDR1 is SQVTM and CDR2 is ANQGSEA. CDR3 residues: CSVSAPGQGASGYTF. The DNA of the CDR3 is TGCAGCGTTTCGGCGCCCGGACAGGGGGCTAGTGGCTACACCTTC.

The chain is built from TRBV24-1 and TRBJ2-3, with D maybe TRBD1 (5 bases). The germline V gene has CDR1 KGHDR and CDR2 SFDVKD. This CDR3 is 17 amino acids long. With 5 bases removed from V and 0 bases from J, the gap between germline ends came to 17 bases. CDR3 coding DNA: TGTGCCACCAGTGTCAGATCAGCAGGGCCTAGCACAGATACGCAGTATTTT. Residues: CATSVRSAGPSTDTQYF.

The chain combines TRBV10-3 with TRBJ1-2, with no clear D. This CDR3 has 15 amino acids. The ends were cut back, 6 bases at V and 3 bases at J, with 17 bases in the middle. Germline CDR1 and CDR2: ENHRY and SYGVKD. The CDR3 protein is CAIRAGPSNHYGYTF. The CDR3 DNA reads TGTGCCATCAGGGCAGGCCCCTCTAATCACTATGGCTACACCTTC.

The V gene is TRBV27, the J gene TRBJ1-2; 7 nucleotides line up with TRBD1. Trimming took 5 bases from V and 7 from J; bases not matched to a gene: 10. The CDR3 totals 14 residues. Germline CDR1 reads MNHEY; CDR2 reads SMNVEV (reference sequence). CDR3 loop: CASSPYRGLSGYTF. The CDR3, as DNA: TGTGCCAGCAGTCCGTACAGGGGACTCAGTGGCTACACCTTC.

The rearrangement joins TRBV18 to TRBJ2-2; 9 bases map to TRBD2. This CDR3 region has 16 residues. The germline CDR1 and CDR2 sequences are KGHSH and LQKENI. V shed 3 bases, J shed 2 bases, and the junction held 4 bases outside the gene matches. The CDR3 spells CASSPTSGPNTGELFF. As DNA, the CDR3 is TGTGCCAGCTCACCCACTAGCGGGCCTAACACCGGGGAGCTGTTTTTT.